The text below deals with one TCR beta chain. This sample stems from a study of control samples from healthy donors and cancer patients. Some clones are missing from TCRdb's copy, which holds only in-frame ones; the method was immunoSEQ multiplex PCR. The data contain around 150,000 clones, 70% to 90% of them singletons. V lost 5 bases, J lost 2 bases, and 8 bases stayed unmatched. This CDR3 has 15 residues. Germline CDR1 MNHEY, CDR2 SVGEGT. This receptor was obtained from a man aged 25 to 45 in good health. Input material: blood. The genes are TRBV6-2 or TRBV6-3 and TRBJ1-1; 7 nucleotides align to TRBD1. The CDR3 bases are TGTGCCAGCAGTCGGGACAGAAAAATAAACACTGAAGCTTTCTTT. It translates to CASSRDRKINTEAFF.